Listed below are T cell receptor beta chains from one sample, sequenced in a study of control samples from healthy donors and cancer patients. Libraries were prepared by immunoSEQ multiplex PCR; TCRdb keeps only in-frame clonotypes and omits some of them. The repertoire includes tens of thousands of clones, about 89% of them detected once, and around 7.6% sits in the top ten. Sequenced sample: blood. The receptor set was obtained from a woman aged 55-70 years in good health. Both conserved end residues are part of each CDR3. Fields, in order: V gene, D gene, J gene, clone size, CDR3 DNA, CDR3 protein. D genes are given only for firm matches. Not all rows give a size; the values are once, few, many and, for expanded clones, a class.

V: TRBV9
D: TRBD2
J: TRBJ2-3
size: .
DNA: TGTGCCAGCAGCGTAGGTAGCGGGAGGGCCACAGATACGCAGTATTTT
CDR3: CASSVGSGRATDTQYF

V: TRBV29-1
D: .
J: TRBJ1-4
size: .
DNA: TGCAGCGTTGGCCCGACAGAGACTAATGAAAAACTGTTTTTT
CDR3: CSVGPTETNEKLFF

V: TRBV11-2
D: TRBD2
J: TRBJ2-7
size: .
DNA: TGTGCCAGCAGCCCCGGACTAGCGCAGACCTACGAGCAGTACTTC
CDR3: CASSPGLAQTYEQYF

V: TRBV7-9
D: TRBD2
J: TRBJ2-2
size: .
DNA: TGTGCCAGCAGCCCCGGGACTAGCGGGAGTCCTCCGTTTTTT
CDR3: CASSPGTSGSPPFF

V: TRBV2
D: .
J: TRBJ1-2
size: .
DNA: TGTGCCAGCAGCCCCGAGACGGAGGCCTATGGCTACACCTTC
CDR3: CASSPETEAYGYTF

V: TRBV25-1
D: .
J: TRBJ2-5
size: .
DNA: TGTGCCAGCAGTGAATTGGGGGGGCTGGAGACCCAGTACTTC
CDR3: CASSELGGLETQYF

V: TRBV30
D: .
J: TRBJ1-6
size: .
DNA: TGTGCCTGGAGTGTGAGACCGTCCGGGAGCTCCTATAATTCACCCCTCCACTTT
CDR3: CAWSVRPSGSSYNSPLHF

V: TRBV30
D: TRBD2
J: TRBJ2-3
size: .
DNA: TGTGCCCGAGACGGGGGGACTAGCACAGATACGCAGTATTTT
CDR3: CARDGGTSTDTQYF

V: TRBV6-2/TRBV6-3
D: .
J: TRBJ2-4
size: .
DNA: TGTGCCAGCAGTAACGTGGGAGCCAAAAACATTCAGTACTTC
CDR3: CASSNVGAKNIQYF

V: TRBV6-5
D: .
J: TRBJ2-1
size: .
DNA: TGTGCCAGCAGTTACTCGGGGGGTGAGCAGTTCTTC
CDR3: CASSYSGGEQFF

V: TRBV18
D: .
J: TRBJ2-5
size: .
DNA: TGTGCCAGCTCACCAGCACAAGAGACCCAGTACTTC
CDR3: CASSPAQETQYF

V: TRBV7-8
D: .
J: TRBJ2-1
size: .
DNA: TGTGCCACCCAATCAGGGGCCTACAATGAGCAGTTCTTC
CDR3: CATQSGAYNEQFF

V: TRBV5-4
D: .
J: TRBJ1-2
size: .
DNA: TGTGCCAGCAGCGTCAACAGGGCCCTAGTAGGGTATGGCTACACCTTC
CDR3: CASSVNRALVGYGYTF

V: TRBV15
D: TRBD1
J: TRBJ2-7
size: .
DNA: TGTGCCACCAGCAGAACTAGGGACAGGGCAACCTACGAGCAGTACTTC
CDR3: CATSRTRDRATYEQYF

V: TRBV5-4
D: TRBD2
J: TRBJ2-1
size: .
DNA: TGTGCCAGCAGCTTGGGGTGGACCAGCGGGAGGGCCGGTGAGCAGTTCTTC
CDR3: CASSLGWTSGRAGEQFF

V: TRBV7-9
D: .
J: TRBJ2-5
size: .
DNA: TGTGCCAGCAGCTACGGGGACGACCGGGAGACCCAGTACTTC
CDR3: CASSYGDDRETQYF

V: TRBV9
D: .
J: TRBJ2-1
size: .
DNA: TGTGCCAGCAGCGTAGGTAGCGGAAAGACAAATGAGCAGTTCTTC
CDR3: CASSVGSGKTNEQFF

V: TRBV9
D: .
J: TRBJ1-2
size: .
DNA: TGTGCCAGCAGCCCCCAGTGGGGCCACTATGGCTACACCTTC
CDR3: CASSPQWGHYGYTF

V: TRBV11-2
D: TRBD1
J: TRBJ2-1
size: .
DNA: TGTGCCAGCAGCCAGCGATCCGGGACAGGGTGGGTCAATGAGCAGTTCTTC
CDR3: CASSQRSGTGWVNEQFF

V: TRBV7-6
D: TRBD1
J: TRBJ2-1
size: .
DNA: TGTGCCAGCAGCTTCCGCAGGGGGATCAATGAGCAGTTCTTC
CDR3: CASSFRRGINEQFF

V: TRBV30
D: TRBD1
J: TRBJ2-3
size: .
DNA: TGTGCCTGGAGTGTAATATTGGGACAGGGCGGGCAGTATTTT
CDR3: CAWSVILGQGGQYF

V: TRBV19
D: TRBD1
J: TRBJ1-5
size: .
DNA: TGTGCCAGTAGCACAGACAGGGGGTATCAGCCCCAGCATTTT
CDR3: CASSTDRGYQPQHF

V: TRBV6-2/TRBV6-3
D: .
J: TRBJ2-2
size: .
DNA: TGTGCCAGCAGTCCCCGCAGCACCGGGGAGCTGTTTTTT
CDR3: CASSPRSTGELFF

V: TRBV9
D: .
J: TRBJ2-7
size: .
DNA: TGTGCCAGCAGCCCACACAGGGCTCCCTCCTACGAGCAGTACTTC
CDR3: CASSPHRAPSYEQYF

V: TRBV11-2
D: .
J: TRBJ2-7
size: .
DNA: TGTGCCAGCAGCTTCGACAGTCCCTACGAGCAGTACTTC
CDR3: CASSFDSPYEQYF

V: TRBV11-2
D: .
J: TRBJ1-3
size: .
DNA: TGTGCCAGCAGCGTGAAGAACTCTGGAAACACCATATATTTT
CDR3: CASSVKNSGNTIYF

V: TRBV11-3
D: .
J: TRBJ2-7
size: .
DNA: TGTGCCAGCAGACAAGGGGGGGTTGGCTCCTACGAGCAGTACTTC
CDR3: CASRQGGVGSYEQYF

V: TRBV4-3
D: .
J: TRBJ1-2
size: .
DNA: TGCGCCAGCAGCCAAGATGTGGGACCGAGAAACTATGGCTACACCTTC
CDR3: CASSQDVGPRNYGYTF

V: TRBV2
D: TRBD2
J: TRBJ2-7
size: .
DNA: TGTGCCAGCAGTGGTATGCGGGGGGGCGGGTACGAGCAGTACTTC
CDR3: CASSGMRGGGYEQYF

V: TRBV19
D: TRBD1
J: TRBJ1-5
size: .
DNA: TGTGCCAGTAGTATAAGTCAGGGGGGTCAGCCCCAGCATTTT
CDR3: CASSISQGGQPQHF

V: TRBV12-2
D: .
J: TRBJ2-3
size: few
DNA: TGTGCAAGTCGCTTCGTTTTGGGACTAGCGGGGGGGCCCGGTACAGATACGCAGTATTTT
CDR3: CASRFVLGLAGGPGTDTQYF

V: TRBV29-1
D: .
J: TRBJ1-1
size: .
DNA: TGCAGCGTTCAACAGGTTCTAACCCCCAAGGCTAGGGCTTTCTTT
CDR3: CSVQQVLTPKARAFF

V: TRBV5-5
D: .
J: TRBJ1-1
size: .
DNA: TGTGCCAGCAGCTCCTCTCTGCGCACGAACACTGAAGCTTTCTTT
CDR3: CASSSSLRTNTEAFF

V: TRBV28
D: .
J: TRBJ1-2
size: .
DNA: TGTGCCAGCACCCTTAATACAGGCTATGGCTACACCTTC
CDR3: CASTLNTGYGYTF

V: TRBV27
D: TRBD1
J: TRBJ2-1
size: .
DNA: TGTGCCAGCAGTGCCGGGACAGGGGGCACTGAGCAGTTCTTC
CDR3: CASSAGTGGTEQFF

V: TRBV4-1
D: TRBD1
J: TRBJ2-1
size: .
DNA: TGCGCCAGCAGCCAAGTGGGGACAGGTAACCATGAGCAGTTCTTC
CDR3: CASSQVGTGNHEQFF

V: TRBV7-9
D: TRBD1
J: TRBJ1-2
size: .
DNA: TGTGCCAGCACCGATGGGCAGGGGGCTAGGGGCTACACCTTC
CDR3: CASTDGQGARGYTF

V: TRBV29-1
D: .
J: TRBJ2-7
size: .
DNA: TGCAGCGTTGAGGGGTTCTCCTACGAGCAGTACTTC
CDR3: CSVEGFSYEQYF

V: TRBV28
D: .
J: TRBJ2-3
size: .
DNA: TGTGCCAGCAGTTCCTTATCCCTAGCGTTGGGCGCAGATACGCAGTATTTT
CDR3: CASSSLSLALGADTQYF

V: TRBV30
D: .
J: TRBJ2-2
size: once
DNA: TGTGCCTGGCAAGGTTCTTGGAACACCGGGGAGCTGTTTTTT
CDR3: CAWQGSWNTGELFF

V: TRBV7-9
D: .
J: TRBJ2-7
size: .
DNA: TGTGCCAGCAGCTCGAGCTCCTACGAGCAGTACTTC
CDR3: CASSSSSYEQYF

V: TRBV7-9
D: TRBD1
J: TRBJ2-2
size: .
DNA: TGTGCCAGCAGCTTAGCGGGGACAGACACCGGGGAGCTGTTTTTT
CDR3: CASSLAGTDTGELFF

V: TRBV28
D: .
J: TRBJ1-6
size: .
DNA: TGTGCCAGCAGGGAGGTAGGATTCTCACCCCTCCACTTT
CDR3: CASREVGFSPLHF

V: TRBV28
D: TRBD1
J: TRBJ1-5
size: .
DNA: TGTGCCAGCAGTTTTCCTCAGGGGGCGACTAGCAATCAGCCCCAGCATTTT
CDR3: CASSFPQGATSNQPQHF

V: TRBV7-9
D: .
J: TRBJ2-1
size: few
DNA: TGTGCCAGCAGCTTAGTAGGCAAGCAGGTTCCCCATGAGCAGTTCTTC
CDR3: CASSLVGKQVPHEQFF

V: TRBV7-3
D: .
J: TRBJ2-2
size: .
DNA: TGTGCCAGCAGCCTCTACAGGGAGAACACCGGGGAGCTGTTTTTT
CDR3: CASSLYRENTGELFF

V: TRBV19
D: TRBD1
J: TRBJ1-2
size: once
DNA: TGTGCCAGTAGAAGACAGGGGGTGGGATATGGCTACACCTTC
CDR3: CASRRQGVGYGYTF

V: TRBV6-1
D: TRBD2
J: TRBJ2-1
size: .
DNA: TGTGCCAGCAGTGAAAGGTCGCTAGCGGGGCCCTACAATGAGCAGTTCTTC
CDR3: CASSERSLAGPYNEQFF

V: TRBV5-1
D: .
J: TRBJ2-5
size: .
DNA: TGCGCCAGCAGTCTCCAGACAGTCAGCGAGACCCAGTACTTC
CDR3: CASSLQTVSETQYF

V: TRBV6-6
D: TRBD1
J: TRBJ1-2
size: .
DNA: TGTGCCAGCGTTAGGGACAGGGTGGAGGTTAACTATGGCTACACCTTC
CDR3: CASVRDRVEVNYGYTF

V: TRBV6-5
D: TRBD2
J: TRBJ2-1
size: .
DNA: TGTGCCAGCAGTTACTCGCCTAGCGGCAATGAGCAGTTCTTC
CDR3: CASSYSPSGNEQFF

V: TRBV9
D: .
J: TRBJ2-7
size: many
DNA: TGTGCCAGCAGCGCCCAGCGGACGAAGAGCGAGCAGTACTTC
CDR3: CASSAQRTKSEQYF

V: TRBV11-3
D: TRBD2
J: TRBJ2-6
size: .
DNA: TGTGCCAGCAGCTTGGGGGGGGCTGGGGCCAACGTCCTGACTTTC
CDR3: CASSLGGAGANVLTF

V: TRBV19
D: .
J: TRBJ2-1
size: .
DNA: TGTGCCAGTAGTATAGAAGGTGAGAGCTCCTACAATGAGCAGTTCTTC
CDR3: CASSIEGESSYNEQFF

V: TRBV2
D: TRBD2
J: TRBJ2-7
size: .
DNA: TGTGCCAGCAGTCAAGGAGGGACTAGCGGGGCTTTCTCCTACGAGCAGTACTTC
CDR3: CASSQGGTSGAFSYEQYF

V: TRBV24-1
D: TRBD1
J: TRBJ2-3
size: .
DNA: TGTGCCACCAGTGATTCCCGGGCAGGGGGCTCATTCACAGATACGCAGTATTTT
CDR3: CATSDSRAGGSFTDTQYF

V: TRBV19
D: .
J: TRBJ2-4
size: .
DNA: TGTGCCAGTAGTATAGGGGGCCCCGGGCAGGCGGCCAAAAACATTCAGTACTTC
CDR3: CASSIGGPGQAAKNIQYF

V: TRBV14
D: .
J: TRBJ2-1
size: .
DNA: TGTGCCAGCAGCCCCCTCGGGGGGCGGGCATATGAGCAGTTCTTC
CDR3: CASSPLGGRAYEQFF